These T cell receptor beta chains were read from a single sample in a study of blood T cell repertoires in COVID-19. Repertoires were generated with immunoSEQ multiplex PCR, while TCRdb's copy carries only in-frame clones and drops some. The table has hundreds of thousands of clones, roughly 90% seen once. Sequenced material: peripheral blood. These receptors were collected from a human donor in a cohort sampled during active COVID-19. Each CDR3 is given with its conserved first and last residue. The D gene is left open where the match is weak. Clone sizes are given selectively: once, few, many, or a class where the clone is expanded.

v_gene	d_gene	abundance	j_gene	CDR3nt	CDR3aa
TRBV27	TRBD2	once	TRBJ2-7	TGTGCCAGCAGTTCCCCCGGGGGGGCGGGAGGGCGTCGGGTGCAGTACTTC	CASSSPGGAGGRRVQYF
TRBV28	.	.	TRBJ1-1	TGTGCCAGCAGTTTAGTTGTCGGTTCTAACACTGAAGCTTTCTTT	CASSLVVGSNTEAFF
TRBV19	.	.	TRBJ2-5	TGTGCCAGTAGTATTATATCGGCAGGGTCCCAAGAGACCCAGTACTTC	CASSIISAGSQETQYF
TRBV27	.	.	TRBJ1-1	TGTGCCAGCAGTTTATTAAGGGGGAACATCGCCAGGAACACTGAAGCTTTCTTT	CASSLLRGNIARNTEAFF
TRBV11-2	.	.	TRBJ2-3	TGTGCCAGCGGACTGACCGGCACGCAGTATTTT	CASGLTGTQYF
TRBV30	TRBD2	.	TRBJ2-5	TGTGCCTGGAGTGTAATGGCGGGAGAGCAAGAGACCCAGTACTTC	CAWSVMAGEQETQYF
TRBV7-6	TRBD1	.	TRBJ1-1	TGTGCCAGCAGCTTAGTTGTGAGGACAGGTCTTATGAACACTGAAGCTTTCTTT	CASSLVVRTGLMNTEAFF
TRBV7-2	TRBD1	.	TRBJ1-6	TGTGCCAGCAGCTTGGGACAGGGGTTTGGTTCACCCCTCCACTTT	CASSLGQGFGSPLHF
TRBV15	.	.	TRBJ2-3	TGTGCCGTCGGGCAGGGCGAAGGCCACACAGATACGCAGTATTTT	CAVGQGEGHTDTQYF
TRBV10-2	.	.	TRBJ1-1	TGCGCCAGCAGTGAGTCAAATGGGCGGGGTACTGAAGCTTTCTTT	CASSESNGRGTEAFF
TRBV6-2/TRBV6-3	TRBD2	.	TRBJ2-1	TGTGCCAGCAGTTACTCTCCCCCTAGCGGGGTGTACAATGAGCAGTTCTTC	CASSYSPPSGVYNEQFF
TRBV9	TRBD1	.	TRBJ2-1	TGTGCCAGCAGCGCAAGACAGGGACGTGAGCAGTTCTTC	CASSARQGREQFF
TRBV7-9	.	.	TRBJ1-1	TGTGCCAGCAGCTTAGTGGGGGGGAACACTGAAGCTTTCTTT	CASSLVGGNTEAFF
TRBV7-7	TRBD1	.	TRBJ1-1	TGTGCTAGCAGTTCTCAGGGGGCGACGAACACTGAAGCTTTCTTT	CASSSQGATNTEAFF
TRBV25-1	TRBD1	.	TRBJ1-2	TGTGCCAGCAGTGTGAGCGGGGGACAGGGGAACTATGGCTACACCTTC	CASSVSGGQGNYGYTF
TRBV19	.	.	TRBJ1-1	TGTGCCAGTACCCCCATCGGGAGGAACACTGAAGCTTTCTTT	CASTPIGRNTEAFF
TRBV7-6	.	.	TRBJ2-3	TGTGCCAGCAGCTTATTGGGGGCCCAATTCACAGATACGCAGTATTTT	CASSLLGAQFTDTQYF
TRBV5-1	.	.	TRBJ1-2	TGCGCCAGCAGCGAACTAGCCACCCCTAACTATGGCTACACCTTC	CASSELATPNYGYTF
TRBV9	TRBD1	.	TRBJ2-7	TGTGCCAGCAGCGAGGACAGGGATCTAACCTACGAGCAGTACTTC	CASSEDRDLTYEQYF
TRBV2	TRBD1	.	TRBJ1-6	TGTGCCAGCAGTGCACAAGGGACAGGGGTCTCACCCCTCCACTTT	CASSAQGTGVSPLHF
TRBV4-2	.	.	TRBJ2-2	TGTGCCAGCAGCCAAGGGGGGGAACACACCGGGGAGCTGTTTTTT	CASSQGGEHTGELFF
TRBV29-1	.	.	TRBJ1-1	TGCAGCGTTGAAGATCAACTGATGAACACTGAAGCTTTCTTT	CSVEDQLMNTEAFF
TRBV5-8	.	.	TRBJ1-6	TGTGCCAGCAGCTTGGTTGTAGGGAGCTCCTATAATTCACCCCTCCACTTT	CASSLVVGSSYNSPLHF
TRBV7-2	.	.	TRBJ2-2	TGTGCCAGCAGCCTACCACGCAGCGTGAACACCGGGGAGCTGTTTTTT	CASSLPRSVNTGELFF
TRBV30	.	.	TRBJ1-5	TGTGCCTGGAGCGGGCAGGGCGGTAATCAGCCCCAGCATTTT	CAWSGQGGNQPQHF
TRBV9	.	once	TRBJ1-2	TGTGCCAGCAGCTCTTGGACATCTAACTATGGCTACACCTTC	CASSSWTSNYGYTF
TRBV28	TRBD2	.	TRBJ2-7	TGTGCCAGCAGTTTATTGCTAGCGGGAGGCCCCTACGAGCAGTACTTC	CASSLLLAGGPYEQYF